This T cell receptor (beta chain) was captured by sequencing in a study of T-cell memory formation after mild COVID-19. After 5'RACE with constant-segment primers, TCR alpha and TCR beta cDNA libraries carrying sample barcodes and UMIs were obtained. TCRdb re-derived calls from the 5' RACE reads in MiXCR, one entry per CDR3 protein. The table includes a few hundred thousand distinct CDR3 sequences, 15% to 20% detected once. General study results and limits: CD4+ clones that contracted lay mainly in CM and EM; CD8+ ones lay in EMRA.

In regard to this clonotype: Antigen: not known.

Per the germline V gene, CDR1 is SGHVS and CDR2 is FNYEAQ. This CDR3 has 14 residues. Trimming cost V 4 bases and J 5 bases; bases outside gene matches: 5. The TCR originated in a man aged 18 to 30 who had mild COVID-19 (a few samples of this study predate the infection). Cell type and time point are not known. This chain connects TRBV7-6 to TRBJ2-7, with TRBD1 identical over 10 bases. Sample: PBMCs or a T cell subset sorted from them (not recorded which). The CDR3 spells CASSSVTGGHEQYF. CDR3 DNA: TGTGCCAGCAGCTCGGTGACAGGGGGCCACGAGCAGTACTTC. Supplemented by reference TRBV7-6 and TRBJ2-7, the full variable domain reads GAGVSQSPRYKVTKRGQDVALRCDPISGHVSLYWYRQALGQGPEFLTYFNYEAQQDKSGLPNDRFSAERPEGSISTLTIQRTEQRDSAMYRCASSSVTGGHEQYFGPGTRLTVT.